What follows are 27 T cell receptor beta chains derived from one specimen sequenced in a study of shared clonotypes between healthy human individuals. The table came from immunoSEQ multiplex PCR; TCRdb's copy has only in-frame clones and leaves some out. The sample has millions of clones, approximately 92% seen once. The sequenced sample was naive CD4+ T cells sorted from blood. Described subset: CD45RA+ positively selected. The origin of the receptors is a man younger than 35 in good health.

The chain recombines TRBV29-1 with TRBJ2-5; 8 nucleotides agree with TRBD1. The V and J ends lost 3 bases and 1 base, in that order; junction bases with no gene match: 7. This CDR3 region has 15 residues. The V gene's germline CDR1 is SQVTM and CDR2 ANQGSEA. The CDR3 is CSVDRTGTGQETQYF. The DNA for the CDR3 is TGCAGCGTTGACCGCACCGGGACAGGCCAAGAGACCCAGTACTTC.

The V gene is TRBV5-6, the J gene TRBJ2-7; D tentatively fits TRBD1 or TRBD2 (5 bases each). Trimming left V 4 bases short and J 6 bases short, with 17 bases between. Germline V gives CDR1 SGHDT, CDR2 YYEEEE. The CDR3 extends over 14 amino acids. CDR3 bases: TGTGCCAGCAGCCCCACCGGGACCCCAGGCGAGCAGTACTTC. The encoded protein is CASSPTGTPGEQYF.

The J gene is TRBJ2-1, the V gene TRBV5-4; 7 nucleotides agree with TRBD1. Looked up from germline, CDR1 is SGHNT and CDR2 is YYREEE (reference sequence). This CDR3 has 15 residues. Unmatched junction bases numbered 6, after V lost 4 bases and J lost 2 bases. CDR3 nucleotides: TGTGCCAGCAGCCTGGACGGGACAGCCTACAATGAGCAGTTCTTC. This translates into CASSLDGTAYNEQFF.

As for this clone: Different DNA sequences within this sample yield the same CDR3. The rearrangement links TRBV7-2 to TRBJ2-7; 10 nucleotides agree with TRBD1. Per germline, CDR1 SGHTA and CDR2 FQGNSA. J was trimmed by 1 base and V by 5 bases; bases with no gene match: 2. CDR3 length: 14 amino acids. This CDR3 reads CASSPDRGSYEQYF. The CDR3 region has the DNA TGTGCCAGCAGCCCGGACAGGGGGTCCTACGAGCAGTACTTC.

CDR3 region: CASSTTGQNSPLHF. CDR3 in DNA: TGTGCCAGTAGTACCACAGGACAGAATTCACCCCTCCACTTT. The chain joins TRBV19 to TRBJ1-6; weak D call: TRBD1 (6 bases). CDR1 is LNHDA, CDR2 SQIVND, per germline (reference sequence). The CDR3 sequence is 14 residues long. V lost 4 bases to trimming and J lost 7 bases, with 11 bases between them.

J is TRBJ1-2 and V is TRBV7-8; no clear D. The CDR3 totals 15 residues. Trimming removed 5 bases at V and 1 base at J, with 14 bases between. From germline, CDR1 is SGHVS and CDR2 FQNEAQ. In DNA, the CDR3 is TGTGCCAGCAGCCCCGCGAGGGCGAATAACTATGGCTACACCTTC. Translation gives CASSPARANNYGYTF. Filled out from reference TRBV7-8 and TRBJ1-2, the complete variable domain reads GAGVSQSPRYKVAKRGQDVALRCDPISGHVSLFWYQQALGQGPEFLTYFQNEAQLDKSGLPSDRFFAERPEGSVSTLKIQRTQQEDSAVYLCASSPARANNYGYTFGSGTRLTVV.

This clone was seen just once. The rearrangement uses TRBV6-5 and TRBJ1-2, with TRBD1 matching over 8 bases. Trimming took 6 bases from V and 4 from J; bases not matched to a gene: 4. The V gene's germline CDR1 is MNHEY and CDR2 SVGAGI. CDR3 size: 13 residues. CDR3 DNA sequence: TGTGCCAGCAGACAAACAGGGGGCTATGGCTACACCTTC. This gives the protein CASRQTGGYGYTF.

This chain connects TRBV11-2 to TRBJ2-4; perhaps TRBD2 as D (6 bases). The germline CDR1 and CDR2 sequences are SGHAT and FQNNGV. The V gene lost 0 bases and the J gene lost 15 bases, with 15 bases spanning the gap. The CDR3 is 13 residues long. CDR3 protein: CASSLEAGRRLYF. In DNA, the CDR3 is TGTGCCAGCAGCTTAGAAGCGGGCCGGCGGCTGTACTTC.

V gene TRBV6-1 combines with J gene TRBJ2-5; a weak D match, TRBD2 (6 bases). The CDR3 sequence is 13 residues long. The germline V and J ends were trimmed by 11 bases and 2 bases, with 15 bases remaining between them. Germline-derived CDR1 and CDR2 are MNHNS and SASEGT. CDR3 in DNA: TGTGCCGCACGGAAGGCGGGGCAAGAGACCCAGTACTTC. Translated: CAARKAGQETQYF.

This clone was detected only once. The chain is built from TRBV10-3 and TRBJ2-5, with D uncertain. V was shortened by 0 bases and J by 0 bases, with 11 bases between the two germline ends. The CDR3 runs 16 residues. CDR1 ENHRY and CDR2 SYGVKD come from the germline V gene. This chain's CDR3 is CAISESGLLYQETQYF. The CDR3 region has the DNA TGTGCCATCAGTGAGTCAGGATTATTGTACCAAGAGACCCAGTACTTC.

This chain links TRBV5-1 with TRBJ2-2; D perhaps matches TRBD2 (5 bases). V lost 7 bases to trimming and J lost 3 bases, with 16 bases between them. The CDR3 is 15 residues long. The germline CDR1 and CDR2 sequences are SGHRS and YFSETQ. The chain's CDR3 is CASSIRGVDTGELFF. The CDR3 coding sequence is TGCGCCAGCTCTATCCGGGGAGTTGACACCGGGGAGCTGTTTTTT.

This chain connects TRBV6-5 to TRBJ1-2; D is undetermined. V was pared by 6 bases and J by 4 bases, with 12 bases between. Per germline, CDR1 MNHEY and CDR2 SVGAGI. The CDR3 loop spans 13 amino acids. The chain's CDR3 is CASRPTEIYGYTF. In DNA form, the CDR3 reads TGTGCCAGCAGGCCTACAGAGATCTATGGCTACACCTTC.

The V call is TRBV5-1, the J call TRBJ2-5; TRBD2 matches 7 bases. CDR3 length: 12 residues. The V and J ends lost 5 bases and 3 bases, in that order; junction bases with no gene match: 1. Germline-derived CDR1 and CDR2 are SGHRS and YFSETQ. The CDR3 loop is CASRGGEETQYF. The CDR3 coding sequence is TGCGCCAGCAGGGGAGGGGAAGAGACCCAGTACTTC. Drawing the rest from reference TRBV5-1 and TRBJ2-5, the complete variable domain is KAGVTQTPRYLIKTRGQQVTLSCSPISGHRSVSWYQQTPGQGLQFLFEYFSETQRNKGNFPGRFSGRQFSNSRSEMNVSTLELGDSALYLCASRGGEETQYFGPGTRLLVL.

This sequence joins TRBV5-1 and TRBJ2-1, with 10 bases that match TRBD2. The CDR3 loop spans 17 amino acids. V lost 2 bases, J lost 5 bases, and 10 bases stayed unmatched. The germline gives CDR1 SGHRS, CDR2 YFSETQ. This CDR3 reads CASSFRASGSLDNEQFF. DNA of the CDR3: TGCGCCAGCAGCTTTCGGGCTAGCGGGAGTCTCGACAATGAGCAGTTCTTC.

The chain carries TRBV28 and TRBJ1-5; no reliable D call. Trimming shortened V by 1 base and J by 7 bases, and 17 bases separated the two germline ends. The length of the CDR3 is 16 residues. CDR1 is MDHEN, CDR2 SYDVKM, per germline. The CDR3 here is CASSLFRLSGVQPQHF. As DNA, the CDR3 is TGTGCCAGCAGTTTATTTAGACTATCCGGTGTCCAGCCCCAGCATTTT.

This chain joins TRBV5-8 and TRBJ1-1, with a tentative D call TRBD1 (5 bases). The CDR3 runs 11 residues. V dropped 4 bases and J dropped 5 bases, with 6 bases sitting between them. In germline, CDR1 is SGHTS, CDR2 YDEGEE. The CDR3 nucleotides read TGTGCCAGCAGCCGGACAACTGAAGCTTTCTTT. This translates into CASSRTTEAFF.

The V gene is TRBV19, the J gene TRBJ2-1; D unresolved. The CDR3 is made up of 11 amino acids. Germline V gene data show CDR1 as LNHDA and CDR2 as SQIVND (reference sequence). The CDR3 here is CARNPNNEQFF. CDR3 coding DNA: TGTGCAAGAAACCCTAACAATGAGCAGTTCTTC.

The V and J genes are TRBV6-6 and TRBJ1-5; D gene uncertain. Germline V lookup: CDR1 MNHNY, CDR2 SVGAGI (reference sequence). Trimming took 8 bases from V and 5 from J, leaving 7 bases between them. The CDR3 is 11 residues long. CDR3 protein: CASQADQPQHF. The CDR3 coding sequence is TGTGCCAGCCAGGCCGATCAGCCCCAGCATTTT.

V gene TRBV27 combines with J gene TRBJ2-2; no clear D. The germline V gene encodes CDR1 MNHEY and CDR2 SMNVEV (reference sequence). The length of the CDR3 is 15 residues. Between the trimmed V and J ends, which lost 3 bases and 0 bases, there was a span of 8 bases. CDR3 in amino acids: CASSFAPANTGELFF. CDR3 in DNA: TGTGCCAGCAGTTTTGCGCCCGCGAACACCGGGGAGCTGTTTTTT.

CDR3 in amino acids: CASSVDPEAAAFF. The CDR3 DNA follows: TGTGCCAGCAGCGTAGATCCAGAAGCGGCAGCTTTCTTT. V and J are TRBV9 and TRBJ1-1, with D hard to call. The V end was cut by 0 bases, the J end by 10 bases, with 13 bases between. The CDR3 contains 13 residues. CDR1 SGDLS and CDR2 YYNGEE come from the germline V gene.

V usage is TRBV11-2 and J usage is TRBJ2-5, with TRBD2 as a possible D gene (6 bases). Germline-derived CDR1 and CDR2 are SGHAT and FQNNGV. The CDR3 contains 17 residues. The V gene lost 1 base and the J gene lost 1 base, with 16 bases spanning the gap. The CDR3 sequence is CASSLGAAGLTQETQYF. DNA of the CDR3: TGTGCCAGCAGCTTAGGAGCAGCGGGTTTAACCCAAGAGACCCAGTACTTC. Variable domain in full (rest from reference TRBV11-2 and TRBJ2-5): EAGVAQSPRYKIIEKRQSVAFWCNPISGHATLYWYQQILGQGPKLLIQFQNNGVVDDSQLPKDRFSAERLKGVDSTLKIQPAKLEDSAVYLCASSLGAAGLTQETQYFGPGTRLLVL.

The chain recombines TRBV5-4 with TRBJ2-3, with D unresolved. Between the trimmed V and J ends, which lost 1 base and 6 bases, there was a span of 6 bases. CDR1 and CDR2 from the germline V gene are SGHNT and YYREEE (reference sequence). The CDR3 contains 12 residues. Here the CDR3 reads CASSLRSDTQYF. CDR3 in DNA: TGTGCCAGCAGCTTGAGGAGCGATACGCAGTATTTT.

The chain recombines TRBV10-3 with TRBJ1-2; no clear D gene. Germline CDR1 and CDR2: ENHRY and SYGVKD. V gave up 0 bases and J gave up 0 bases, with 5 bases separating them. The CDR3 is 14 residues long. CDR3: CAISESFTNYGYTF. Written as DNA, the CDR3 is TGTGCCATCAGTGAGTCGTTTACTAACTATGGCTACACCTTC.

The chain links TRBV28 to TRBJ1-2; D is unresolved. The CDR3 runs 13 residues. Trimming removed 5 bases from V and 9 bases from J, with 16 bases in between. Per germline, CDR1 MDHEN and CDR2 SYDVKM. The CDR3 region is CASSLLPPRSYTF. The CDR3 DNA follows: TGTGCCAGCAGTCTCCTTCCCCCAAGGAGCTACACCTTC.

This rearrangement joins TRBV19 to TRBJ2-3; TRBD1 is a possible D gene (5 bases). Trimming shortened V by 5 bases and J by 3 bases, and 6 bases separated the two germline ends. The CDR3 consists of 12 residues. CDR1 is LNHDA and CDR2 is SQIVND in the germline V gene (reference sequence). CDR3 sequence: CASSAGTDTQYF. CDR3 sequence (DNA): TGTGCCAGTAGTGCAGGGACAGATACGCAGTATTTT.

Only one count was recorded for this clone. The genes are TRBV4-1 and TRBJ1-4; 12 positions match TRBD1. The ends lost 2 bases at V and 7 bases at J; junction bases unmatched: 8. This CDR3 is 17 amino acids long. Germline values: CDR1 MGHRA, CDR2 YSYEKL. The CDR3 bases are TGCGCCAGCAGCCAAACCCGGGACAGGGGGCGGCGTGAAAAACTGTTTTTT. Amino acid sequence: CASSQTRDRGRREKLFF.

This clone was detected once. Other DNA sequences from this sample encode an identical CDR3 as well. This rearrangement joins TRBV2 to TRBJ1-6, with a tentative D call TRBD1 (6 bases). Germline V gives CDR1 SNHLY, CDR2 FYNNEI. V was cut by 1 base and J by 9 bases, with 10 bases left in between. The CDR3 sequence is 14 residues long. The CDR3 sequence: CASSEEGGGSPLHF. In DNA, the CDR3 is TGTGCCAGCAGTGAAGAGGGGGGAGGTTCACCCCTCCACTTT. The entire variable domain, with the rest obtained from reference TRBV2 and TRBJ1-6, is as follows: EPEVTQTPSHQVTQMGQEVILRCVPISNHLYFYWYRQILGQKVEFLVSFYNNEISEKSEIFDDQFSVERPDGSNFTLKIRSTKLEDSAMYFCASSEEGGGSPLHFGNGTRLTVT.